These T cell receptor beta chains were read from a single sample in a study of T cells in Graves' hyperthyroidism and ophthalmopathy. TCRdb re-called the multiplex PCR reads through MiXCR, storing one row per CDR3 protein. The table lists 490,000 or so distinct CDR3 sequences, approximately 23% of them singletons. Sequenced: blood. Source of these receptors: a woman in her sixties or seventies with Graves' ophthalmopathy. Each CDR3 is given with its conserved first and last residue.

v_gene	j_gene	CDR3aa
TRBV11-1	TRBJ2-6	CASSLHGGAFGANVLTF
TRBV5-4	TRBJ2-3	CASSRDPGSTQYF
TRBV18	TRBJ2-7	CASSLIGGIQGYEQYF
TRBV12-3/TRBV12-4	TRBJ1-1	CASSLGMVGDTEAFF
TRBV11-2	TRBJ1-4	CASSLGQANEKLFF
TRBV3-1	TRBJ2-3	CASSQVRLAGYSTDTQYF
TRBV6-1	TRBJ2-3	CASSRGRVTGTQYF
TRBV11-1	TRBJ1-1	CASSEEGAAFF
TRBV29-1	TRBJ2-7	CSAAGQADYEQYF
TRBV5-1	TRBJ2-1	CASSKAAHNEQFF
TRBV7-2	TRBJ2-2	CASSLAVGGELFF
TRBV12-3/TRBV12-4	TRBJ1-6	CASSAGALLHF
TRBV6-4	TRBJ1-1	CASSVKRAGRAFF
TRBV7-9	TRBJ2-1	CASSLEPLAGVGEQFF
TRBV28	TRBJ2-7	CASSFAPINYEQYF
TRBV2	TRBJ2-1	CASSEARVSKHEQFF
TRBV19	TRBJ2-7	CASSIASGRSYEQYF
TRBV28	TRBJ2-5	CASNAPRETQYF
TRBV27	TRBJ2-3	CASSLLAGGLWDTQYF
TRBV9	TRBJ2-5	CASSVGGSDQETQYF
TRBV18	TRBJ2-7	CASSPNLGSEQYF
TRBV6-6	TRBJ2-5	CASSYSPAPLETQYF
TRBV2	TRBJ1-1	CASRRDRATEAFF
TRBV30	TRBJ2-3	CAWSRRWTASDTQYF
TRBV12-3/TRBV12-4	TRBJ2-7	CASGVPYEQYF
TRBV7-2	TRBJ1-5	CASSRLTGEPQHF
TRBV29-1	TRBJ2-7	CSVPPYEQYF
TRBV3-1	TRBJ1-2	CASMTDRAGYTF
TRBV27	TRBJ1-6	CASSFTNSPLHF
TRBV4-1	TRBJ2-7	CASSQSSDRGIYEQYF
TRBV19	TRBJ1-1	CASTKQTGNTEAFF
TRBV19	TRBJ2-2	CASSMDPKGPTGELFF
TRBV2	TRBJ2-1	CASSVGGAGSPFF
TRBV12-3/TRBV12-4	TRBJ2-1	CASRPTSGDFNEQFF
TRBV5-1	TRBJ2-7	CASSLDGQPISYEQYF
TRBV19	TRBJ2-5	CASSIKEGRIETQYF
TRBV6-1	TRBJ1-2	CASSVDRGVYGYTF
TRBV7-2	TRBJ2-2	CASSSAPGLAGNERTGELFF
TRBV28	TRBJ1-6	CASSLLPGQGYDSPLHF
TRBV5-1	TRBJ1-1	CASSFNSNTEAFF